One sample yielded the 30 T cell receptor beta chains listed below, sequenced in a study of T cells in Graves' hyperthyroidism and ophthalmopathy. RNA transcripts yielded amplified TCR beta CDR3 regions. HTBI primers were the set used in a first-round RT-PCR of the TCR CDR3. TCRdb re-analysed the multiplex PCR reads in MiXCR, keeping a single row per CDR3 protein. The repertoire includes under 600,000 distinct CDR3 sequences, about a sixth of them detected once, and 2.5% to 4% sits in the top ten. The sequenced sample was blood. The receptors come from a woman aged 35 to 49 with Graves' ophthalmopathy.

This clonotype was seen more than once but under ten times. CDR3: CASSPVPQGSYEQYF. CDR3 nucleotide sequence: TGTGCCAGCTCACCGGTCCCACAGGGGAGCTACGAGCAGTACTTC. J is TRBJ2-7 and V is TRBV18; 7 bases line up with TRBD1. The CDR3 spans 15 residues. Trimming took 3 bases from V and 3 from J; bases not matched to a gene: 8. The V gene's germline CDR1 is KGHSH and CDR2 LQKENI.

About this clonotype: It may be a read error: a sequence one base away is much more abundant. The V and J genes are TRBV20-1 and TRBJ1-4; the D gene is possibly TRBD1 (5 bases). CDR1 DFQATT and CDR2 SNEGSKA come from the germline V gene (reference sequence). V was clipped by 3 bases and J by 7 bases, with 12 bases between them. This CDR3 spans 13 amino acids. CDR3 residues: CSASDGTSEKLFF. In DNA form, the CDR3 reads TGCAGTGCTAGCGACGGGACGAGTGAAAAACTGTTTTTT.

This clonotype was picked up many times. The chain is built from TRBV20-1 and TRBJ2-5, with D uncertain. Trimming left V 3 bases short and J 3 bases short, with 17 bases between. Germline assignment: CDR1 DFQATT and CDR2 SNEGSKA (reference sequence). The CDR3 totals 15 residues. The CDR3 is CSASESLLSKETQYF. DNA of the CDR3: TGCAGTGCTAGCGAGTCCTTGTTGAGTAAAGAGACCCAGTACTTC.

This clonotype has ten or more counts. This chain uses TRBV2 with TRBJ2-7; 12 bases map to TRBD1. The V gene end was trimmed by 8 bases and the J gene end by 10 bases; junction bases not matched to a gene: 9. The V gene's germline CDR1 is SNHLY and CDR2 FYNNEI. The CDR3 loop spans 13 amino acids. The CDR3: CASLGQGALEQYF. The CDR3 region has the DNA TGTGCCAGCTTGGGACAGGGGGCGCTGGAACAGTACTTC.

The chain is built from TRBV29-1 and TRBJ2-1; D unresolved. Germline values: CDR1 SQVTM, CDR2 ANQGSEA. CDR3 length: 13 amino acids. Trimming cost V 4 bases and J 4 bases, with 11 bases left between them. The CDR3 is CSVGWETYNEQFF. The CDR3 nucleotides are TGCAGCGTTGGGTGGGAAACATACAATGAGCAGTTCTTC.

The V gene is TRBV19, the J gene TRBJ2-2; possible D gene TRBD1, 7 bases. Per germline, CDR1 LNHDA and CDR2 SQIVND (reference sequence). The CDR3 is 16 residues long. V lost 5 bases and J 7 bases, leaving 20 bases between the germline ends. The chain's CDR3 is CASSPEGRGEVGELFF. CDR3 coding DNA: TGTGCCAGTAGTCCGGAAGGCAGGGGGGAAGTCGGGGAGCTGTTTTTT. Looking up the rest from reference TRBV19 and TRBJ2-2 gives the full variable domain: DGGITQSPKYLFRKEGQNVTLSCEQNLNHDAMYWYRQDPGQGLRLIYYSQIVNDFQKGDIAEGYSVSREKKESFPLTVTSAQKNPTAFYLCASSPEGRGEVGELFFGEGSRLTVL.

The gene calls are TRBV18 and TRBJ2-1, with 9 bases matching TRBD1. Germline V gives CDR1 KGHSH, CDR2 LQKENI. J lost 2 bases, V lost 4 bases, and 12 bases had no gene match. This CDR3 is 18 amino acids long. This CDR3 reads CASSRLTGTGITYNEQFF. As DNA, the CDR3 is TGTGCCAGCTCACGGTTAACCGGGACAGGGATTACCTACAATGAGCAGTTCTTC.

This clonotype was observed a few times. V usage is TRBV20-1 and J usage is TRBJ2-3; D gene ambiguous. The CDR3 consists of 14 residues. The V and J ends lost 2 bases and 1 base respectively, with 10 bases between them. Germline V gene lookup returns CDR1 DFQATT and CDR2 SNEGSKA (reference sequence). In DNA form, the CDR3 reads TGCAGTGCTAGAAGTCGCGAGGGCACAGATACGCAGTATTTT. Translation gives CSARSREGTDTQYF.

This clonotype was recorded many times. The CDR3 loop is CASSVSTSGTGELFF. The CDR3 DNA sequence: TGTGCCAGCAGTGTGAGCACATCGGGCACCGGGGAGCTGTTTTTT. The rearrangement links TRBV2 to TRBJ2-2, with D uncertain. The CDR3 has 15 residues. Germline lookup yields CDR1 SNHLY and CDR2 FYNNEI. V lost 4 bases, J lost 4 bases, and 13 bases lay in between. The full variable domain, its missing parts supplied by reference TRBV2 and TRBJ2-2, is EPEVTQTPSHQVTQMGQEVILRCVPISNHLYFYWYRQILGQKVEFLVSFYNNEISEKSEIFDDQFSVERPDGSNFTLKIRSTKLEDSAMYFCASSVSTSGTGELFFGEGSRLTVL.

The chain links TRBV7-9 to TRBJ2-7, with D possibly being TRBD1 or TRBD2 (5 bases each). Looked up from germline, CDR1 is SEHNR and CDR2 is FQNEAQ (reference sequence). The ends were cut back, 6 bases at V and 6 bases at J, with 15 bases in the middle. The CDR3 spans 13 residues. The CDR3 sequence: CASSISGPSEQYF. The CDR3 DNA reads TGTGCCAGCAGTATATCGGGACCGAGCGAGCAGTACTTC.

V and J are TRBV5-1 and TRBJ2-1; possibly TRBD1 for D (6 bases). The germline gives CDR1 SGHRS, CDR2 YFSETQ. V was clipped by 3 bases and J by 13 bases, with 14 bases between them. CDR3 length: 12 amino acids. The CDR3, as DNA: TGCGCCAGCAGCTCAAACCAGGGGAACCAGTTCTTC. It translates to CASSSNQGNQFF.

At least ten counts were recorded for this clonotype. The V gene is TRBV5-1, the J gene TRBJ1-2; possible D gene TRBD1, 6 bases. V lost 7 bases and J 3 bases, leaving 13 bases between the germline ends. The CDR3 consists of 13 residues. The germline gives CDR1 SGHRS, CDR2 YFSETQ. CDR3 region: CASARGGDYGYTF. The CDR3 nucleotides read TGCGCCAGCGCCAGAGGGGGTGACTATGGCTACACCTTC.

This clonotype was seen a few times. V and J are TRBV27 and TRBJ2-7, with D possibly being TRBD1 (5 bases). The ends were cut back, 7 bases at V and 3 bases at J, with 16 bases in the middle. The CDR3 is 14 amino acids. From germline, CDR1 is MNHEY and CDR2 SMNVEV (reference sequence). In nucleotides, the CDR3 is TGTGCCAGCATGGGAAGGGGTACAAGCTACGAGCAGTACTTC. This encodes CASMGRGTSYEQYF.

J is TRBJ1-6 and V is TRBV7-3, with 7 nucleotides matching TRBD1. The V gene's germline CDR1 is SGHTA and CDR2 FQGTGA. Trimming took 5 bases from V and 8 from J; bases not matched to a gene: 3. The CDR3 has 13 residues. Here the CDR3 reads CASSPRGDSPLHF. The DNA of the CDR3 is TGTGCCAGCAGCCCCAGGGGGGATTCACCCCTCCACTTT.

Ten or more counts support this clonotype. This chain links TRBV14 with TRBJ2-7; D gene unclear. Germline CDR1 and CDR2: SGHDN and FVKESK. Trimming cost V 1 base and J 3 bases, with 13 bases left between them. CDR3 length: 15 residues. The CDR3 DNA reads as TGTGCCAGCAGCCAAGCCGGCGTGGGGTTCTACGAGCAGTACTTC. Protein sequence: CASSQAGVGFYEQYF.

This clonotype was observed a handful of times. The chain uses TRBV6-1 and TRBJ2-1; the D gene could be TRBD1 or TRBD2 (6 bases each). V dropped 9 bases and J dropped 3 bases, with 12 bases sitting between them. The CDR3 totals 13 residues. Germline V gene lookup returns CDR1 MNHNS and CDR2 SASEGT. The CDR3 region has the DNA TGTGCCAGTAAGGAGGGGGGCTACAATGAGCAGTTCTTC. The encoded protein is CASKEGGYNEQFF.

The V call is TRBV6-5, the J call TRBJ2-4, with TRBD1 matching over 9 bases. CDR3 length equals 14 residues. The V and J ends lost 4 bases and 6 bases, in that order; junction bases with no gene match: 4. Germline V CDR1 and CDR2: MNHEY, SVGAGI. DNA for the CDR3: TGTGCCAGCAGTTGGGACAGGGAGGGAAACATTCAGTACTTC. Its protein product is CASSWDREGNIQYF.

Concerning this clonotype: This may be a read error: a much more frequent sequence differs by one nucleotide. The chain carries TRBV2 and TRBJ2-7, with D possibly being TRBD1 (6 bases). The CDR3 has 14 residues. Trimming stripped 5 bases from V and 7 bases from J, with 18 bases between. Germline assignment: CDR1 SNHLY and CDR2 FYNNEI. CDR3 nucleotides: TGTGCCAGCAGTTACCTGGCTGGGGGCAATGAGCAGTACTTC. This encodes CASSYLAGGNEQYF.

This clonotype was seen ten or more times. The chain has TRBV2 and TRBJ2-1, with D unresolved. The V gene lost 7 bases and the J gene lost 9 bases, with 16 bases spanning the gap. This CDR3 comprises 13 residues. Germline V lookup: CDR1 SNHLY, CDR2 FYNNEI. DNA of the CDR3: TGTGCCAGCACGGTCCCCCCACACGGTGAGCAGTTCTTC. Residues: CASTVPPHGEQFF.

This chain connects TRBV6-1 to TRBJ1-4; 10 bases agree with TRBD1. CDR1 is MNHNS, CDR2 SASEGT, per germline. The CDR3 covers 15 residues. V lost 6 bases to trimming and J lost 8 bases; unmatched junction nucleotides: 9. CDR3: CASSRGQGREEKLFF. As DNA, the CDR3 is TGTGCCAGCAGCCGGGGACAGGGGCGGGAGGAAAAACTGTTTTTT.

The CDR3 reads CASSSGQASPLHF. CDR3 DNA sequence: TGTGCCAGCTCAAGCGGACAGGCCTCACCCCTCCACTTT. The gene calls are TRBV27 and TRBJ1-6; 7 bases are shared with TRBD1. Germline assignment: CDR1 MNHEY and CDR2 SMNVEV (reference sequence). After removal of 8 bases from V and 10 bases from J, the junction contained 8 bases not matched to a gene. The CDR3 has 13 residues.

This clonotype was counted ten times or more. The CDR3 nucleotides read TGTGCCATCAGCCCGGGGACAGGGGGCGACGAGCAGTACTTC. It is translated as CAISPGTGGDEQYF. The chain links TRBV10-3 to TRBJ2-7, with 12 bases lining up with TRBD1. V was clipped by 6 bases and J by 5 bases; unmatched bases: 5. Germline loops: CDR1 ENHRY, CDR2 SYGVKD. The CDR3 consists of 14 residues.

The chain uses TRBV20-1 and TRBJ1-2; the D gene is possibly TRBD1 (6 bases). Looked up from germline, CDR1 is DFQATT and CDR2 is SNEGSKA (reference sequence). There are 11 residues in the CDR3. The V and J ends lost 5 bases and 5 bases respectively, with 9 bases between them. In nucleotides, the CDR3 is TGCAGTGCTCGCAGGGGTTATGGCTACACCTTC. The encoded protein is CSARRGYGYTF.

CDR3 sequence (DNA): TGTGCCACCAGCAGAGATCGCGATAGCTTGAACACCGGGGAGCTGTTTTTT. It is translated as CATSRDRDSLNTGELFF. V gene TRBV15 combines with J gene TRBJ2-2; unclear D gene. This CDR3 comprises 17 residues. Germline CDR1 reads LNHNV; CDR2 reads YYDKDF (reference sequence). V shed 0 bases and J shed 1 base, with 12 bases lying between them.

Ten or more counts support this clonotype. The V and J genes are TRBV2 and TRBJ1-5; TRBD1 matches 9 bases. V shed 11 bases and J 0 bases; nucleotides not matched to a gene: 5. Germline-derived CDR1 and CDR2 are SNHLY and FYNNEI. CDR3 length: 14 residues. DNA of the CDR3: TGTGCCTCACAGGGGGCGTTTAGCAATCAGCCCCAGCATTTT. Its protein product is CASQGAFSNQPQHF. Based on the CDR3 plus reference TRBV2 and TRBJ1-5, the full variable domain is EPEVTQTPSHQVTQMGQEVILRCVPISNHLYFYWYRQILGQKVEFLVSFYNNEISEKSEIFDDQFSVERPDGSNFTLKIRSTKLEDSAMYFCASQGAFSNQPQHFGDGTRLSIL.

The table lists this clonotype with a few counts. The chain uses TRBV5-1 and TRBJ2-1; D might be TRBD1 or TRBD2, each matching 6 bases. V dropped 3 bases and J dropped 9 bases, with 13 bases sitting between them. Germline CDR1 and CDR2: SGHRS and YFSETQ. The CDR3 contains 13 residues. CDR3 loop: CASSWIGGTEQFF. CDR3 sequence (DNA): TGCGCCAGCAGCTGGATAGGGGGGACTGAGCAGTTCTTC.

The J gene is TRBJ2-7, the V gene TRBV7-9, with TRBD1 matching 7 bases. V was pared by 3 bases and J by 2 bases, with 7 bases of the junction left unmatched. The CDR3 totals 15 residues. The germline gives CDR1 SEHNR, CDR2 FQNEAQ (reference sequence). Written as DNA, the CDR3 is TGTGCCAGCAGCTTCCGCAGGGGGTTAACCTACGAGCAGTACTTC. Protein product: CASSFRRGLTYEQYF.

Worth noting for this clonotype: One base away lies a much larger clone, so this may be a sequencing read error. The final CDR3 position lacks the conserved phenylalanine or tryptophan, pointing to a likely read error. The V and J genes are TRBV6-2 or TRBV6-3 and TRBJ1-1, with no clear D. Germline V CDR1 and CDR2: MNHEY, SVGEGT. This CDR3 is 12 amino acids long. V was cut by 6 bases and J by 6 bases, with 11 bases left in between. CDR3 protein: CASSLRRAEAFL. The CDR3, as DNA: TGTGCCAGCAGCCTACGTCGGGCTGAAGCTTTCCTT.

This clonotype was counted at least ten times. A junction end diverges from the germline sequence, so it may reflect a read error. The chain recombines TRBV7-2 with TRBJ2-7; tentatively, D is TRBD2 (5 bases). Germline CDR1 and CDR2: SGHTA and FQGNSA. The CDR3 spans 13 residues. Here the CDR3 reads CASSLPDSYEQYF. As DNA, the CDR3 is TGTGCCAGCAGCTTACCGGACTCCTACGAACAGTACTTC.

In this sample, this clonotype turned up once. The chain couples TRBV27 to TRBJ2-7, with 11 bases aligning to TRBD1. Germline lookup yields CDR1 MNHEY and CDR2 SMNVEV (reference sequence). The ends lost 7 bases at V and 4 bases at J; junction bases unmatched: 9. The CDR3 length is 15 residues. The CDR3 sequence is CASISTGQGAYEQYF. The CDR3, as DNA: TGTGCCAGCATCTCCACTGGACAGGGGGCTTACGAGCAGTACTTC.